The source of this TCR beta chain is a study of blood T cell repertoires in COVID-19. Across the study: Sites across the United States, Italy and Spain contributed samples from acute and convalescent COVID-19. The cDNA or gDNA used as material had been derived from T cells, B-cell-depleted T cells, or PBMCs.

CDR1 and CDR2 from the germline V gene are SQVTM and ANQGSEA. This CDR3 is built from 13 residues. Trimming cost V 5 bases and J 6 bases; bases outside gene matches: 8. Clones were sequenced by immunoSEQ multiplex PCR, and TCRdb holds only the in-frame ones, with some missing. The table shows some 250,000 clones, with approximately 78% occurring only once. Source material: peripheral blood. The chain joins TRBV29-1 to TRBJ1-2; TRBD1 matches 8 bases. The source is a woman aged 55-69 years with active or convalescent COVID-19. The CDR3 nucleotides are TGCAGCGTTCTCGCAGGGGGCGTTCATGGCTACACCTTC. Its protein product is CSVLAGGVHGYTF.